This TCR beta chain derives from a study of CD4 T cells in relation to SARS-CoV-2 and coronaviruses (dated by TCRdb to the early 2020s). About the full investigation: HLA restriction was mapped for shared crossreactive spike epitopes using patient-derived lymphoblastoid cell lines. At the level of individual TCR clonotypes, the study measured memory CD4+ T cell crossreactivity between SARS-CoV-2 spike protein and common cold coronavirus spike proteins. Samples from three pre-COVID donors and the naive versus memory experiments were sequenced with the Adaptive Biotechnologies TCR-sequencing kit; other data were Illumina-based. Expansion assays from other donors in the study were sequenced with a different, Illumina-based TCR-beta assay. Overall study results and their limits: Crossreactive clones showed significantly weaker SARS-CoV-2-driven expansion than monoreactive clones, consistent with antigenic imprinting. The study was constrained by small numbers of patients and of tested TCRs. No donor contributed both pre-pandemic and post-infection samples, which limited tracing the source of pre-existing responses. In around two thirds of donors, memory CD4+ clonotypes turned up that crossrecognized SARS-CoV-2 and at least one common cold coronavirus spike. Naive versus memory sequencing indicated the assay detects memory recall responses rather than primary responses primed during culture. Crossreactivity analysis was centred on spike protein, so crossreactivity against other viral proteins was not assessed.

CD4+ T cells from unexposed donors were collected before the COVID-19 pandemic (2011-2018). To separate naive from memory CD4+ T cells, cryopreserved PBMCs first underwent CD4 enrichment and then EasySep naive CD4+ T cell enrichment. The leukapheresis product used for the unexposed donors was purchased from a commercial source. Ficoll-Paque PLUS gradient centrifugation was used to isolate PBMCs from leukapheresis product or whole blood. PBMCs were either cryopreserved at -140°C or used fresh in the expansion assay. The QIAamp Micro DNA Kit was used to extract genomic DNA from the CD4+ T cells. Deep-resolution immunoSEQ TCR-beta sequencing was performed on DNA from uncultured naive and memory CD4+ T cells. On the study's bioinformatics: Preprocessing removed nonproductive sequences and CDR3s not starting with C, not ending with F or W, or shorter than 7 amino acids. Cultured and uncultured naive and memory CD4+ repertoires were searched for CDR3s previously identified as spike- and CEF-reactive. After three terminal residues were trimmed from each end, CDR3 homology was quantified as pairwise Levenshtein distance using the stringdist R package. This immuneACCESS table, as held by TCRdb, lists in-frame sequences with V and J called but not all clones. Of the missing ones, under half trace to an unresolved V gene in checked studies; the others have no known cause. D and trimming come from the DNA, and the V and J calls and clone size come from that table. For this sample there are 60,000 to 65,000 clones; about 94% appear just once. The ten largest clones take up around 0.13% of the sample.

Concerning this clone: Its antigen is still unknown. No much larger clonotype is one base removed from it; base qualities were not supplied.

The CDR3 runs 15 residues from the cysteine to the phenylalanine. Just CDR3 DNA is preserved here, 45 bases in frame from base 1. As encoded in the germline V gene (reference sequence), CDR1 is LNHNV while CDR2 is YYDKDF. Here V drops 2 bases and J drops 3 bases, and the junction holds 3 bases not matched to any gene. Source material: naive CD4+ T cells from PBMCs. The sample's cell subset or site label, in plain terms: naive CD4+ T cells isolated by negative enrichment. The TCR sequence derives from a human donor in good health. The chain is encoded by TRBV15 joined to TRBJ2-7, with 11 bases aligning to TRBD1. The nucleotides read TGTGCCACCAGCAGATCCGGGACAGGGGGCTACGAGCAGTACTTC. Translated, this is CATSRSGTGGYEQYF.